The rows below give T cell receptor beta chains drawn from one sample of a study of breast tumors, draining lymph nodes, adjacent tissues. In TCRdb, the multiplex PCR reads were re-called with MiXCR into one record per CDR3 protein. The table includes about 130,000 distinct CDR3 sequences, about 22% detected once. What was sequenced was axillary lymph node tissue. The source of these receptors is a female donor with breast cancer. Some clones in this sample may be carry-over from other donors' samples. Both conserved end residues are part of each CDR3. The D gene is left open where the match is weak. Clone size is stated in some rows and not others, as once, few, many or a class when expanded.

>16|TRBJ2-2|few|TRBD2|TRBV18
TGTGCCAGCTCACCACCGGGGCGGGAGAGCACCGGGGAGCTGTTTTTT
CASSPPGRESTGELFF
>12|TRBJ2-5|many|.|TRBV29-1
TGCAGCGTTGCACAGGGCGGAGAGACCCAGTACTTC
CSVAQGGETQYF
>18|TRBJ2-3|.|TRBD2|TRBV18
TGTGCCAGCTCACCTAGCCTAGCGGGAGGCCCTTCGCCAGATACGCAGTATTTT
CASSPSLAGGPSPDTQYF
>15|TRBJ1-4|many|.|TRBV20-1
TGCAGTGCGCCGGACAGAAGGACAGCTAATGAAAAACTGTTTTTT
CSAPDRRTANEKLFF
>15|TRBJ2-2|few|.|TRBV7-9
TGTGCCAGCAGCTTAGCAACAGGGAAAACCGGGGAGCTGTTTTTT
CASSLATGKTGELFF
>16|TRBJ2-7|.|TRBD2|TRBV6-1
TGTGCCAGCAGTGGCGGACTAGCGGGCGGGGTTCGCGAGCAGTACTTC
CASSGGLAGGVREQYF
>12|TRBJ2-7|many|.|TRBV11-1
.
CASSFGVGAQYF
>12|TRBJ2-2|many|.|TRBV3-1
TGTGCCAGCAGCCACTGGGAAGGGGAGCTGTTTTTT
CASSHWEGELFF
>15|TRBJ1-4|many|TRBD1|TRBV15
TGTGCCACCAGCAGAGAGACAGGGCGAGTGGGGAAACTGTTTTTT
CATSRETGRVGKLFF
>16|TRBJ2-1|many|.|TRBV20-1
TGCAGTGCTGAGGAGGGAGACTGGACGACCTACAATGAGCAGTTCTTC
CSAEEGDWTTYNEQFF
>15|TRBJ1-3|many|.|TRBV4-1
TGCGCCAGCAGCCACGGCAGGGCCGGCGGAAACACCATATATTTT
CASSHGRAGGNTIYF
>14|TRBJ2-5|many|TRBD2|TRBV20-1
TGCAGTGCTAGAGGAGGGGAGGGAACAGAGACCCAGTACTTC
CSARGGEGTETQYF
>14|TRBJ1-4|many|.|TRBV20-1
TGCAGTGCCGCCTGGACATCGGCTAATGAAAAACTGTTTTTT
CSAAWTSANEKLFF
>15|TRBJ2-1|many|TRBD2|TRBV6-4
TGTGCCAGCAGTTCGACTAGCGGGAGCTACAATGAGCAGTTCTTC
CASSSTSGSYNEQFF
>12|TRBJ1-2|few|.|TRBV3-1
TGTGCCAGCAGCCAACAGGACAGAGGCTACACCTTC
CASSQQDRGYTF
>13|TRBJ1-4|few|.|TRBV10-1
TGCGCCAGCAGTGAGACTGGGGGTGAAAAACTGTTTTTT
CASSETGGEKLFF
>15|TRBJ2-7|few|.|TRBV28
TGTGCCAGCAGCCCATGGCAGGGGACATCCTACGAGCAGTACTTC
CASSPWQGTSYEQYF
>15|TRBJ2-5|.|TRBD2|TRBV12-5
TGTGCCAGCAGACCGGGACTAGCGGGAGTGGAGACCCAGTACTTC
CASRPGLAGVETQYF
>15|TRBJ2-5|many|TRBD2|TRBV5-5
TGTGCCAGCAGCTTGTCGGCTAGCGGGATAGAGACCCAGTACTTC
CASSLSASGIETQYF
>17|TRBJ2-3|many|TRBD2|TRBV4-3
TGCGCCAGCAGCCAAGATATAGCGGGAGGGCCGGGAGATACGCAGTATTTT
CASSQDIAGGPGDTQYF
>18|TRBJ2-1|many|TRBD2|TRBV7-2
TGTGCCAGCAGCGCCCCCCGTAGCGGGACTAGCGGGAAAAATGAGCAGTTCTTC
CASSAPRSGTSGKNEQFF
>16|TRBJ2-3|.|TRBD1|TRBV12-3/TRBV12-4
TGTGCCAGCAGTTTAATCGGCGACAGGGGGTCAGATACGCAGTATTTT
CASSLIGDRGSDTQYF
>17|TRBJ2-5|few|.|TRBV11-3
TGTGCCAGCAGCTTAGGTGGGGCTTCTCCCGACCAAGAGGCCCAGTACTTC
CASSLGGASPDQEAQYF
>15|TRBJ2-1|once|TRBD2|TRBV12-5
TGTGCTAGTGGTTTGGGTCAGCGGGAGGGAGACGAGCAGTTCTTC
CASGLGQREGDEQFF
>15|TRBJ2-3|many|TRBD1|TRBV5-6
TGTGCCAGCAGCTCAGGACAGGGGGCGACTTATACGCAGTATTTT
CASSSGQGATYTQYF
>14|TRBJ2-5|many|TRBD2|TRBV11-2
TGTGCCAGCAGCTTGGGCGGGGGGGGGGAGACCCAGTACTTC
CASSLGGGGETQYF
>13|TRBJ2-5|many|TRBD1|TRBV20-1
TGCAGTGCCCCGGACAGGAACCAAGAGACCCAGTACTTC
CSAPDRNQETQYF
>16|TRBJ2-7|many|.|TRBV2
TGTGCCAGCAGCGGAGTCCTTACAGGGAGCCACTACGAGCAGTACTTC
CASSGVLTGSHYEQYF
>16|TRBJ2-3|.|TRBD2|TRBV28
TGTGCCAGCAGTCCCGGACTAGCGGGGTACACAGATACGCAGTATTTT
CASSPGLAGYTDTQYF
>15|TRBJ2-3|many|.|TRBV9
TGTGCCAGCAGCGTATCGGCTAGAAATGCAGATACGCAGTATTTT
CASSVSARNADTQYF
>17|TRBJ2-7|many|.|TRBV20-1
TGCAGTGCTCGTTATGACTTTGGGGCGGGACGGTCCTACGAGCAGTACTTC
CSARYDFGAGRSYEQYF
>12|TRBJ2-1|few|.|TRBV5-4
TGTGCCAGCAGCTTGAGTTCCGGTGAGCAGTTCTTC
CASSLSSGEQFF
>13|TRBJ2-1|many|.|TRBV7-6
TGTGCCAGCGGCTTTCCTGAGGGCGGACGGCAGTTCTTC
CASGFPEGGRQFF
>15|TRBJ1-6|many|TRBD1|TRBV11-2
TGTGCCAGCAGCTTCAATCAGGGGGCGGGATCACCCCTCCACTTT
CASSFNQGAGSPLHF
>17|TRBJ1-2|.|.|TRBV19
TGTGCCAGTAGTATAGAACTCTCCCCGACGGGGGCGGATGGCTACACCTTC
CASSIELSPTGADGYTF
>13|TRBJ2-7|many|.|TRBV28
TGTGCCAGCACCCCCGGTGGAACCTACGAGCAGTACTTC
CASTPGGTYEQYF
>15|TRBJ1-6|many|TRBD1|TRBV6-6
TGTGCCAGCAGCCGAACAGGGGATTTATATTCACCCCTCCACTTT
CASSRTGDLYSPLHF
>14|TRBJ2-7|few|.|TRBV19
TGTGCCAGTAGTTCGGACTCGACGAGGCGAGAGCAGTACTTC
CASSSDSTRREQYF
>15|TRBJ2-1|many|.|TRBV6-2/TRBV6-3
TGTGCCAGCAATGCCGCGCCCTCTCGACACAATGAGCAGTTCTTC
CASNAAPSRHNEQFF
>16|TRBJ1-2|many|.|TRBV5-5
TGTGCCAGCAGCTCAACTTACAGGGTATGGAGCGATGGCTACACCTTC
CASSSTYRVWSDGYTF
>15|TRBJ2-1|many|TRBD2|TRBV11-2
TGTGCCAGCAGCTTAGCCCTAGCGGGAGAAAGTGAGCAGTTCTTC
CASSLALAGESEQFF
>14|TRBJ2-5|many|.|TRBV29-1
TGCAGCGTTGAAGGTGGGGGATTAGGAGAGACCCAGTACTTC
CSVEGGGLGETQYF
>13|TRBJ2-7|many|.|TRBV6-6
TGTGCCAGCAGTTACTCAGGAAGCAACGAGCAGTACTTC
CASSYSGSNEQYF
>15|TRBJ2-1|many|.|TRBV12-5
TGTGCTAGTGTCCGGGGGGGACAGGGAAACAATGAGCAGTTCTTC
CASVRGGQGNNEQFF
>12|TRBJ2-1|many|.|TRBV30
TGTGCCTGGAGTAGCCAGGACAATGAGCAGTTCTTC
CAWSSQDNEQFF
>22|TRBJ2-1|.|.|TRBV11-2
.
CASSFYICSASGDRGIYNEQFF
>16|TRBJ2-3|many|TRBD2|TRBV5-4
TGTGCCAGCAGTTTAGGACTAGCGGGACGCACAGATACGCAGTATTTT
CASSLGLAGRTDTQYF
>15|TRBJ2-5|many|TRBD1|TRBV10-3
TGTGCCATCAGTGATAGGGACAGGGGGCCAGAGACCCAGTACTTC
CAISDRDRGPETQYF
>15|TRBJ2-7|.|.|TRBV18
TGTGCCAGCTCATCACTAAAATCATGGACCTACGAGCAGTACTTC
CASSSLKSWTYEQYF
>15|TRBJ2-7|many|TRBD1|TRBV5-1
TGCGCCAGCAGCTTGGGACAGGGATTTACCTACGAGCAGTACTTC
CASSLGQGFTYEQYF
>15|TRBJ2-5|few|TRBD2|TRBV19
TGTGCCAGTAGTGTTAGCGGGAGTTTGATCGAGACCCAGTACTTC
CASSVSGSLIETQYF
>16|TRBJ2-1|many|TRBD2|TRBV11-2
TGTGCCAGCGGTACTAGCGGGAGGAGCTCCTACAATGAGCAGTTCTTC
CASGTSGRSSYNEQFF